Following are 18 T cell receptor beta chains from one sample sequenced in a study of OX40 agonist ivuxolimab in advanced cancers. Sequencing used immunoSEQ multiplex PCR; TCRdb keeps in-frame clones, though not all of them. The table shows around 78,000 clones, with 80% to 90% occurring only once. The sequenced sample was CD4+ or CD8+ T cells sorted from blood, obtained in a trial of the OX40 agonist ivuxolimab. The receptors stem from an adult with an advanced solid tumor such as melanoma, head and neck, liver or kidney cancer.

The V gene is TRBV6-5, the J gene TRBJ1-4; D possibly corresponds to TRBD1 (5 bases). CDR3 length equals 14 residues. The V gene's germline CDR1 is MNHEY and CDR2 SVGAGI. Between the trimmed V and J ends, which lost 7 bases and 7 bases, there was a span of 16 bases. CDR3 sequence (DNA): TGTGCCAGCAAACGGGGGGGTCTGGGTGAAAAACTGTTTTTT. It is translated as CASKRGGLGEKLFF.

The chain uses TRBV5-1 and TRBJ1-4, with 8 bases identical to TRBD1. The germline CDR1 and CDR2 sequences are SGHRS and YFSETQ. The CDR3 length is 14 residues. V shed 2 bases and J 7 bases; nucleotides not matched to a gene: 4. The CDR3 protein is CASSFGQGAEKLFF. The CDR3 DNA reads TGCGCCAGCAGCTTCGGACAGGGTGCTGAAAAACTGTTTTTT.

The chain combines TRBV5-4 with TRBJ2-4, with TRBD1 as a possible D gene (6 bases). Germline-derived CDR1 and CDR2 are SGHNT and YYREEE (reference sequence). The CDR3 is 15 amino acids. V dropped 0 bases and J dropped 6 bases, with 13 bases sitting between them. CDR3 bases: TGTGCCAGCAGCTTGGAGGGGACACCCATAAACATTCAGTACTTC. It encodes CASSLEGTPINIQYF.

The rearrangement uses TRBV4-1 and TRBJ2-1, with 7 positions matching TRBD2. CDR1 and CDR2 (germline): MGHRA, YSYEKL. The CDR3 totals 15 residues. Trimming at V came to 1 base and at J to 2 bases, leaving 2 bases not matched to a gene. CDR3 DNA: TGCGCCAGCAGCCAAGGAGCGGGACCCTACAATGAGCAGTTCTTC. Its translation is CASSQGAGPYNEQFF.

The chain is built from TRBV12-5 and TRBJ2-3; D gene uncertain. From germline, CDR1 is LGHNT and CDR2 FRNRAP. Between the trimmed V and J ends, which lost 0 bases and 2 bases, there was a span of 6 bases. CDR3 length equals 14 residues. The CDR3 bases are TGTGCTAGTGGTTTGGTCCCTTCCACAGATACGCAGTATTTT. Protein: CASGLVPSTDTQYF.

V gene TRBV7-2 combines with J gene TRBJ1-5; D gene uncertain. Germline CDR1 is SGHTA and CDR2 is FQGNSA. The CDR3 runs 15 residues. V gave up 5 bases and J gave up 0 bases, with 11 bases separating them. CDR3 protein: CASSGDGYSNQPQHF. In DNA, the CDR3 is TGTGCCAGCAGCGGAGACGGTTATAGCAATCAGCCCCAGCATTTT.

The CDR3 loop reads CASSVDRAEGTEAFF. CDR3 DNA: TGTGCCAGCAGCGTCGACAGGGCCGAGGGCACTGAAGCTTTCTTT. The chain employs TRBV2 and TRBJ1-1; the match to TRBD1 covers 7 bases. Germline V gene lookup returns CDR1 SNHLY and CDR2 FYNNEI. The CDR3 length is 15 residues. V trimming: 6 bases; J trimming: 4 bases; junction bases outside the gene matches: 11.

The V call is TRBV4-2, the J call TRBJ1-3, with D possibly matching TRBD1 (6 bases). Germline-derived CDR1 and CDR2 are LGHNA and YNFKEQ. The germline V and J ends were trimmed by 0 bases and 8 bases, with 14 bases remaining between them. This CDR3 comprises 15 residues. This CDR3 reads CASSQEMDRGDTIYF. CDR3 DNA sequence: TGTGCCAGCAGCCAAGAAATGGACAGAGGGGACACCATATATTTT.

The rearrangement uses TRBV5-1 and TRBJ2-5, with 8 bases lining up with TRBD1. The closer fit of TRBJ2-7 to the DNA end suggests the J call may be wrong. The CDR3 runs 13 residues. Germline V gene data show CDR1 as SGHRS and CDR2 as YFSETQ. Here the CDR3 DNA reads TGCGCCAGCAGCGCCAACAGGGGGGACGAGCAGTACTTC. It translates to CASSANRGDEQYF.

This chain connects TRBV7-9 to TRBJ1-4, with 9 bases identical to TRBD1. The CDR3 runs to 15 residues. V lost 5 bases and J lost 10; bases outside the gene matches: 11. Germline V gene lookup returns CDR1 SEHNR and CDR2 FQNEAQ (reference sequence). CDR3 in DNA: TGTGCCAGCAGCCCAGAGACAGGGGGTGCCGGAAAACTGTTTTTT. Translation gives CASSPETGGAGKLFF.

The V and J genes are TRBV7-9 and TRBJ1-2, with D possibly matching TRBD1 (5 bases). Germline V gene data show CDR1 as SEHNR and CDR2 as FQNEAQ (reference sequence). V gave up 9 bases and J gave up 4 bases, with 21 bases separating them. The CDR3 contains 15 residues. As DNA, the CDR3 is TGTGCCAGGCGGGACCTGGGGGTAAGCGTCTATGGCTACACCTTC. Translation gives CARRDLGVSVYGYTF.

V gene TRBV25-1 combines with J gene TRBJ2-7; 9 positions agree with TRBD1. The CDR3 sequence is 16 residues long. Germline V gene lookup returns CDR1 MGHDK and CDR2 SYGVNS. Unmatched junction bases numbered 8, after V lost 3 bases and J lost 2 bases. The CDR3 loop is CASSDRSRTGAYEQYF. The CDR3 DNA reads as TGTGCCAGCAGTGATAGGTCCCGGACAGGGGCCTACGAGCAGTACTTC.

This clone was detected only a few times. The chain is built from TRBV12-5 and TRBJ2-1; D is unresolved. Germline V gives CDR1 LGHNT, CDR2 FRNRAP. The V end lost 0 bases, the J end lost 11 bases, and 5 bases lay between the germline ends. The CDR3 consists of 11 residues. Here the CDR3 DNA reads TGTGCTAGTGGTTTGGTAGGTCAGCAGTTCTTC. Translated, it gives CASGLVGQQFF.

This chain joins TRBV5-4 and TRBJ2-1; no clear D. CDR1 is SGHNT, CDR2 YYREEE, per germline (reference sequence). The CDR3 covers 15 residues. The V end lost 0 bases, the J end lost 2 bases, and 9 bases lay between the germline ends. CDR3 in DNA: TGTGCCAGCAGCTTGGAGGATCGGACCTACAATGAGCAGTTCTTC. Encoded protein: CASSLEDRTYNEQFF.

This chain links TRBV11-1 with TRBJ1-4; 7 nucleotides agree with TRBD1. CDR1 is SGHAT and CDR2 is FQDESV in the germline V gene (reference sequence). The junction had 4 bases not matched to a gene; V was cut back by 4 bases and J by 8 bases. The CDR3 extends over 13 amino acids. The CDR3 loop reads CASSSGTVEKLFF. The CDR3 DNA is TGTGCCAGCAGCTCCGGGACAGTCGAAAAACTGTTTTTT.

This chain links TRBV10-3 with TRBJ2-1, with TRBD2 matching 9 bases. This CDR3 is 13 amino acids long. V dropped 6 bases and J dropped 10; count of bases not matched to a gene: 7. The germline V gene has CDR1 ENHRY and CDR2 SYGVKD. The CDR3 sequence: CAIRAGTSYEQFF. The DNA for the CDR3 is TGTGCCATCAGGGCCGGGACTAGCTACGAGCAGTTCTTC.

The chain uses TRBV7-8 and TRBJ1-5; no clear D. V lost 1 base to trimming and J lost 2 bases, with 6 bases between them. There are 14 residues in the CDR3. Germline V gives CDR1 SGHVS, CDR2 FQNEAQ. The CDR3 nucleotides read TGTGCCAGCAGCTTAGTGGCAGGCAATCAGCCCCAGCATTTT. Amino acid sequence: CASSLVAGNQPQHF.

By share of the sample, this clone is medium-sized. This chain uses TRBV6-5 with TRBJ1-5, with D unresolved. The CDR3 is made up of 13 amino acids. Germline V gene data show CDR1 as MNHEY and CDR2 as SVGAGI. V gave up 2 bases and J gave up 0 bases, with 2 bases separating them. The DNA for the CDR3 is TGTGCCAGCAGTTACGATAGCAATCAGCCCCAGCATTTT. Its protein product is CASSYDSNQPQHF.